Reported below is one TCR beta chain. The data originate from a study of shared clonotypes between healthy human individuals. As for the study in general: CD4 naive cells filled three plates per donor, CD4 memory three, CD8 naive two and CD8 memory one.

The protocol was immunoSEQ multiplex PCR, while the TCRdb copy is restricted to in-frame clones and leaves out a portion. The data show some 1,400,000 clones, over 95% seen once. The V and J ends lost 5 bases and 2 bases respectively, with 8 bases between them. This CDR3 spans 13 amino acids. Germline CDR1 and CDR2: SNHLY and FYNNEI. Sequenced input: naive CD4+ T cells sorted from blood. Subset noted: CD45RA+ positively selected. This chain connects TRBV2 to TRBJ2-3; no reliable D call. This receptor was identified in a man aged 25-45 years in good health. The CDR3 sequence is CASSNSFTDTQYF. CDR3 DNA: TGTGCCAGCAGTAACAGTTTCACAGATACGCAGTATTTT.